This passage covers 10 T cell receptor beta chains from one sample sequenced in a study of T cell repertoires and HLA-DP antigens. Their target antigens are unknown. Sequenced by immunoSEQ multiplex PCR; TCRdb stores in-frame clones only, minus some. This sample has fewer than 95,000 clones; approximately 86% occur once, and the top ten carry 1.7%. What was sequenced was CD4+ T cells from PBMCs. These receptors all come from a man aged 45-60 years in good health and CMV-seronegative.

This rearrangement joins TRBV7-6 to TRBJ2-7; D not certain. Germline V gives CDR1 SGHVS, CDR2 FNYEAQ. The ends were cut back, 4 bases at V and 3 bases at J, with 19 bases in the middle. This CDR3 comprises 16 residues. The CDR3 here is CASSSLTILSNYEQYF. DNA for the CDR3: TGTGCCAGCAGCTCCCTCACCATTTTGTCGAACTACGAGCAGTACTTC.

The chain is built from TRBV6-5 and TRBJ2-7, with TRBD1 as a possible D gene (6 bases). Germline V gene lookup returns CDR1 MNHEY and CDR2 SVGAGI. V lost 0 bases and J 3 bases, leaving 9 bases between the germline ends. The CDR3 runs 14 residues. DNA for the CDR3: TGTGCCAGCAGTTACTCGGCAGGGGACTACGAGCAGTACTTC. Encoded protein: CASSYSAGDYEQYF.

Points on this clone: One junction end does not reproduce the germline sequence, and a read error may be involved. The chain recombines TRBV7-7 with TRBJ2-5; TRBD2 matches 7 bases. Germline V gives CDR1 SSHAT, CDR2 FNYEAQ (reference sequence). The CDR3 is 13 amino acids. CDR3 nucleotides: TGTGCTAGCAGCTACCAGGGAGGGGAGACCCAGTACTTC. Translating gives CASSYQGGETQYF.

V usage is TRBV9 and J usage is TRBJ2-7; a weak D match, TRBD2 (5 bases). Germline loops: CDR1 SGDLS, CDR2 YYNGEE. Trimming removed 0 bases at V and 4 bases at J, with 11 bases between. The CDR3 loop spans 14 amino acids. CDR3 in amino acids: CASSVGSSGYEQYF. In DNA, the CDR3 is TGTGCCAGCAGCGTAGGATCCAGCGGTTACGAGCAGTACTTC.

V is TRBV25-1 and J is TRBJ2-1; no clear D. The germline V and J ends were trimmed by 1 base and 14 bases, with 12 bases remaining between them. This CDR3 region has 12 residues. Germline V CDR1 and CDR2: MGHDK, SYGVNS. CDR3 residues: CASSESWGQKFF. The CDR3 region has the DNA TGTGCCAGCAGTGAATCTTGGGGTCAGAAGTTCTTC.

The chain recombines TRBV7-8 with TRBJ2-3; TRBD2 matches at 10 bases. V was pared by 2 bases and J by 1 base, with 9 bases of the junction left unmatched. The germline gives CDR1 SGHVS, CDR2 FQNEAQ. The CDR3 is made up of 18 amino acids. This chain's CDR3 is CASSLWGSGRRGTDTQYF. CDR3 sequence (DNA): TGTGCCAGCAGCTTATGGGGTAGCGGGAGGCGAGGCACAGATACGCAGTATTTT.

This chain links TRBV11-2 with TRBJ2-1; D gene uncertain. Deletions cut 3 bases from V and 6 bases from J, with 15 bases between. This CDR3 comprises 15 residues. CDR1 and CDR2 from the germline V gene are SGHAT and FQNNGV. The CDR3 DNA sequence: TGTGCCAGCAGCTTTACGAACCTCCCGGGCAATGAGCAGTTCTTC. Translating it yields CASSFTNLPGNEQFF.

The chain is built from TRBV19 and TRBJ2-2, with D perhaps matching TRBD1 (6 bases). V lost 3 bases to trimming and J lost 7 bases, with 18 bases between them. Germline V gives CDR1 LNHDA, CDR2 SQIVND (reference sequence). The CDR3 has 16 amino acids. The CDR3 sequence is CASSMSGTRGFGELFF. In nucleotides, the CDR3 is TGTGCCAGTAGTATGTCCGGGACAAGGGGGTTCGGGGAGCTGTTTTTT.

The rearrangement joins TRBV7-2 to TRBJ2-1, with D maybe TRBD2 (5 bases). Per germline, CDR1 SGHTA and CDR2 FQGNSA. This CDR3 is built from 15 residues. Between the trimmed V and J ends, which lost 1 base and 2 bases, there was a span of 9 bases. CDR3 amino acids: CASSLVVGAYNEQFF. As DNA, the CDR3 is TGTGCCAGCAGCTTAGTTGTCGGGGCCTACAATGAGCAGTTCTTC.

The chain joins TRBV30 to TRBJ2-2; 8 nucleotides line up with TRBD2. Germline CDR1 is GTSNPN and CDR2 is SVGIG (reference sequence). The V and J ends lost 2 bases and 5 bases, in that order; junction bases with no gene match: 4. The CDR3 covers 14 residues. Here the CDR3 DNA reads TGTGCCTGGAGTAGCGGGAGTAAGACCGGGGAGCTGTTTTTT. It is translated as CAWSSGSKTGELFF.